This T cell receptor (beta chain) was retrieved from a study of blood T cell repertoires in COVID-19 (dated by TCRdb to 2020 to 2022). About the full investigation: The collaborator samples originated in the United States, Italy and Spain and spanned the acute and convalescent phases of COVID-19. The prospective study material was composed of cDNA or gDNA derived from T cells, B-cell-depleted T cells, or PBMCs. The dataset comprised deeply sampled blood TCRbeta repertoires from subjects exposed to, actively infected with, or recovered from COVID-19. The repertoires were made available in a free public database intended to serve as a resource for research on the immune response to SARS-CoV-2. Samples came from the ongoing ImmuneRACE study (first 160 participants) plus 1,254 subjects from 6 global collaborators. Nearly every sample came with metadata listing a de-identified subject ID, COVID-19 status, age in years and sex. HLA class I and class II types, where available, came from metadata supplied by the sample provider rather than from assay-based typing. The paper as a whole reports these results and caveats: How much clinical and demographic metadata was included differed by source and by participant, and the metadata was provided uncurated.

Collaborating institutions collected whole blood in K2EDTA tubes following their own protocols. For TCRbeta analysis, collaborators shipped samples in one of three forms: frozen whole blood, isolated PBMCs, or DNA extracted from either of those sample types. The immunoSEQ Assay, a bias-controlled multiplex PCR, was used to amplify TCRbeta CDR3 regions from genomic DNA. The paper's data handling went like this. The number of nucleated cells in each sample was estimated from the amplification of reference gene primers within the assay. To quantify the absolute abundance of each unique TCRbeta CDR3 rearrangement, sequence reads were collapsed and filtered. For each sample, productive Simpson clonality was calculated as the square root of Simpson's diversity index over productive rearrangements. Drawn from immuneACCESS, this table holds only the in-frame rearrangements with V and J called that TCRdb kept. Clones are partly lost; checked studies trace under half to an unresolved V gene and leave the rest unexplained. From that table come the V and J calls and clone size; the DNA was used to work out D and trimming. The sample yields over 50,000 clones; more than 75% were counted once. The ten largest clonotypes hold around 15% of the sample.

Notes on this clone: Its binding antigen is unknown. No base-level quality is on record; no much larger clone is a single base apart.

This TCR was sampled from a human donor in a cohort sampled during active COVID-19. Sequences were obtained from peripheral blood.

Here the CDR3 is given as CASSLFDGGTHDEQFF. The nucleotide sequence reads as follows: TGTGCCAGCAGCCTGTTTGACGGGGGGACTCACGATGAGCAGTTCTTC. The rearrangement combines TRBV14 with TRBJ2-1, with 7 central nucleotides matching TRBD2. The CDR3 has 16 amino acids, counting the end cysteine and phenylalanine. CDR3 DNA only is kept here, 48 bases in frame from base 1. Trimming takes 4 bases off V and 8 bases off J; junction bases not matched to a gene: 14. According to the germline V gene, CDR1 reads SGHDN and CDR2 reads FVKESK.